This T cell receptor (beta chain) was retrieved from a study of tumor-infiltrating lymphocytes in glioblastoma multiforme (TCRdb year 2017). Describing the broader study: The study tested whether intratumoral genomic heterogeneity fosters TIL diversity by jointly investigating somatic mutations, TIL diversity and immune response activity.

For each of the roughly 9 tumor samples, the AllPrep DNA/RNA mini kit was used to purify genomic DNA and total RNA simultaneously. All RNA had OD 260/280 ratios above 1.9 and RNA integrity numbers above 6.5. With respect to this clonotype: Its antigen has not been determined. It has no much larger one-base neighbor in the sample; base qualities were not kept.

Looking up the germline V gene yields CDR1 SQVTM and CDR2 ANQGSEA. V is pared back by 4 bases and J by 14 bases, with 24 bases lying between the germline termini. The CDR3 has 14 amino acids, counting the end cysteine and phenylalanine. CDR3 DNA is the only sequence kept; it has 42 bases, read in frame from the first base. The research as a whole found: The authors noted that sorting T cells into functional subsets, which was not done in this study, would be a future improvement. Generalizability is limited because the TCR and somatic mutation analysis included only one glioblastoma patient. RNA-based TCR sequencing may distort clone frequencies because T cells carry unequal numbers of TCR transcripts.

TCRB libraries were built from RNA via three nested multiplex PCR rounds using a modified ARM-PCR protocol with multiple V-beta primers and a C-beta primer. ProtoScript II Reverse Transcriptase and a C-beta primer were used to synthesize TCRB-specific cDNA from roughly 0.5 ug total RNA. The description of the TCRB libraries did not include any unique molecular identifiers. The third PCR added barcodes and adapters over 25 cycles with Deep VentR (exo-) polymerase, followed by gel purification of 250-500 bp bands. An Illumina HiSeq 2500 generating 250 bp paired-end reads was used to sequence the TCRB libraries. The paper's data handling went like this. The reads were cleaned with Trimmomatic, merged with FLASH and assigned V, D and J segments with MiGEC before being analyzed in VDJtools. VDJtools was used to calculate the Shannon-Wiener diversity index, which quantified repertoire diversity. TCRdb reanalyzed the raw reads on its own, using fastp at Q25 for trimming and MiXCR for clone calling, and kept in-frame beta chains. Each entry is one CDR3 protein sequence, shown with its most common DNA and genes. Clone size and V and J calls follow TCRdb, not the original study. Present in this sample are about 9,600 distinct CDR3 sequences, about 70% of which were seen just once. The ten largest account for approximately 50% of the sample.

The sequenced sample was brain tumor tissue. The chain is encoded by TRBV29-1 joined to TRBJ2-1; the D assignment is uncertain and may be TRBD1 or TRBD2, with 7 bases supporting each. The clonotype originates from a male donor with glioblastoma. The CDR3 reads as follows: CSVGGGQGGNDKFF. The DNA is TGCAGCGTTGGGGGGGGGCAGGGGGGCAATGACAAGTTCTTC.